These T cell receptor beta chains were read from a single sample in a study of blood T cell repertoires in COVID-19. Sequenced by immunoSEQ multiplex PCR; TCRdb stores in-frame clones only, minus some. The sample contains over 150,000 clones, 70% to 90% of which appear only once. Sequenced sample: peripheral blood. Every receptor here comes from a man between 40 and 49 years old with acute or convalescent COVID-19. CDR3s include the opening cysteine and the closing phenylalanine or tryptophan. D genes are given only for firm matches. The size entry is marked missing in some rows and otherwise reads once, few, many or a size class.

d_call j_call clone_size v_call cdr3_aa cdr3_nt
- TRBJ2-3 - TRBV6-2/TRBV6-3 CASSVVADTQYF TGTGCCAGCAGCGTAGTAGCAGATACGCAGTATTTT
TRBD1 TRBJ1-6 - TRBV10-3 CAISTGTDYNSPLHF TGTGCCATCAGTACCGGGACAGATTATAATTCACCCCTCCACTTT
TRBD1 TRBJ2-5 - TRBV2 CASRAGTVGQETQYF TGTGCCAGCAGGGCCGGGACAGTAGGCCAAGAGACCCAGTACTTC
TRBD1 TRBJ1-5 - TRBV5-5 CASSLDGTGGYQPQHF TGTGCCAGCAGCTTGGATGGGACAGGGGGGTATCAGCCCCAGCATTTT
TRBD2 TRBJ2-1 - TRBV9 CASSAAGLANNEQFF TGTGCCAGCAGCGCGGCGGGACTAGCGAACAATGAGCAGTTCTTC
TRBD1 TRBJ1-5 - TRBV10-3 CAISPGQGIYQPQHF TGTGCCATCAGTCCGGGACAGGGGATATATCAGCCCCAGCATTTT
- TRBJ1-1 - TRBV30 CASRGGLRVNTEAFF TGTGCCTCCCGAGGTGGGCTCAGGGTGAACACTGAAGCTTTCTTT
- TRBJ2-3 - TRBV7-6 CASSLAGGYTDTQYF TGTGCCAGCAGCTTAGCGGGGGGATACACAGATACGCAGTATTTT
- TRBJ1-1 - TRBV5-1 CASSLEGLKTEAFF TGCGCCAGCAGCTTGGAGGGACTAAAGACTGAAGCTTTCTTT
- TRBJ2-1 - TRBV9 CASSEGGAPNEQFF TGTGCCAGCAGCGAGGGGGGGGCCCCCAATGAGCAGTTCTTC
- TRBJ2-3 - TRBV19 CASSIRAGSTDTQYF TGTGCCAGTAGTATCCGCGCGGGGAGCACAGATACGCAGTATTTT
- TRBJ2-7 - TRBV28 CASSLWGQQGNEQYF TGTGCCAGCAGTTTGTGGGGGCAGCAGGGGAACGAGCAGTACTTC
TRBD2 TRBJ2-2 once TRBV12-5 CASGLDRGDNTGELFF TGTGCTAGTGGTTTGGACCGGGGGGACAACACCGGGGAGCTGTTTTTT
TRBD1 TRBJ1-4 - TRBV18 CASSPYIGQVLFF TGTGCCAGCTCACCGTATATCGGACAGGTGCTGTTTTTT
TRBD1 TRBJ2-3 - TRBV10-3 CAISDSTGAGDTQYF TGTGCCATCAGTGACTCGACAGGGGCCGGGGATACGCAGTATTTT
- TRBJ1-1 - TRBV6-5 CASSYPSAPEAFF TGTGCCAGCAGTTACCCTTCTGCGCCCGAAGCTTTCTTT
- TRBJ2-2 - TRBV5-5 CASSNRTENTGELFF TGTGCCAGCAGCAACCGGACAGAGAACACCGGGGAGCTGTTTTTT
- TRBJ1-2 - TRBV6-6 CASSHLPKTGVNYGYTF TGTGCCAGCAGTCACCTTCCAAAGACAGGAGTTAACTATGGCTACACCTTC
- TRBJ2-5 - TRBV4-2 CASSQDVGGAQETQYF TGTGCCAGCAGCCAAGATGTGGGGGGGGCGCAGGAGACCCAGTACTTC
TRBD1 TRBJ1-4 - TRBV4-1 CASSQGQVGLTNEKLFF TGCGCCAGCAGCCAGGGACAGGTTGGCTTAACTAATGAAAAACTGTTTTTT
- TRBJ1-5 - TRBV6-1 CASSEAKSRSSNQPQHF TGTGCCAGCAGTGAAGCAAAAAGCAGGTCTAGCAATCAGCCCCAGCATTTT
- TRBJ2-3 - TRBV4-3 CASSQGAVSTDTQYF TGCGCCAGCAGCCAGGGGGCCGTCAGCACAGATACGCAGTATTTT
TRBD1 TRBJ1-2 - TRBV4-1 CASSLDRVNYGYTF TGCGCCAGCAGCTTAGACAGGGTGAACTATGGCTACACCTTC
- TRBJ1-1 - TRBV2 CASSEGLRQTEAFF TGTGCCAGCAGTGAGGGACTCCGGCAGACTGAAGCTTTCTTT
TRBD1 TRBJ2-3 - TRBV6-5 CASRPLGQEADTQYF TGTGCCAGCAGACCACTAGGACAGGAGGCAGATACGCAGTATTTT
TRBD2 TRBJ2-1 - TRBV5-1 CASSSGGPGEQFF TGCGCCAGCAGTAGCGGGGGGCCCGGTGAGCAGTTCTTC
- TRBJ1-2 - TRBV4-3 CASSQDRGGYGYTF TGCGCCAGCAGCCAAGACCGAGGGGGCTATGGCTACACCTTC
TRBD2 TRBJ2-7 - TRBV7-2 CASSRGLGYSEQYF TGTGCCAGCAGCCGGGGACTAGGCTACTCCGAGCAGTACTTC
- TRBJ2-4 - TRBV6-5 CASNRNRDAQNIQYF TGTGCCAGCAATAGAAACAGGGATGCACAAAACATTCAGTACTTC
- TRBJ1-5 few TRBV5-8 CATNRAGGNQPQHF TGTGCCACCAACAGGGCCGGCGGCAATCAGCCCCAGCATTTT
- TRBJ2-3 - TRBV5-1 CASSLEVAGATDTQYF TGCGCCAGCAGCTTGGAGGTCGCGGGGGCCACAGATACGCAGTATTTT
TRBD1 TRBJ1-2 once TRBV3-1/TRBV3-2 CASSLVLDRVNGYTF TGTGCCAGCAGCCTGGTTTTGGACAGGGTCAACGGCTACACCTTC
- TRBJ1-2 few TRBV25-1 CASSGGVYGYTF TGTGCCAGCAGTGGGGGGGTCTATGGCTACACCTTC
- TRBJ2-1 - TRBV7-8 CASSLVLAPNEQFF TGTGCCAGCAGCTTAGTGCTAGCACCCAATGAGCAGTTCTTC
TRBD1 TRBJ2-3 - TRBV7-3 CASSRGQTDTDTQYF TGTGCCAGCAGCAGGGGACAGACAGACACAGATACGCAGTATTTT
TRBD1 TRBJ2-2 - TRBV6-5 CASSFTGVTGELFF TGTGCCAGCAGTTTTACAGGGGTCACCGGGGAGCTGTTTTTT
- TRBJ1-2 - TRBV7-2 CASSLVVGTDYGYTF TGTGCCAGCAGCTTAGTAGTGGGGACTGACTATGGCTACACCTTC
- TRBJ2-7 - TRBV11-2 CASSSPLGGQYF TGTGCCAGCAGCAGCCCCCTGGGAGGGCAGTACTTC
TRBD1 TRBJ2-7 - TRBV6-1 CASSDNRGWSYEQYF TGTGCCAGCAGCGATAACAGGGGGTGGTCCTACGAGCAGTACTTC
- TRBJ1-1 - TRBV7-9 CASSLGGLAVAFF TGTGCCAGCAGCTTAGGGGGGCTCGCGGTCGCTTTCTTT
TRBD1 TRBJ2-7 - TRBV30 CAWTIKGANEQYF TGTGCCTGGACAATAAAGGGGGCCAACGAGCAGTACTTC
- TRBJ1-6 - TRBV4-2 CASSRGGSSYNSPLHF TGTGCCAGCAGCCGAGGCGGATCCTCCTATAATTCACCCCTCCACTTT
- TRBJ1-6 - TRBV28 CASRGRGLKLGTPYYNSPLHF TGTGCCAGCCGGGGTCGAGGGTTGAAGTTGGGAACCCCTTACTATAATTCACCCCTCCACTTT
- TRBJ2-7 - TRBV2 CASSGPQGSHEQYF TGTGCCAGCAGTGGCCCCCAGGGAAGCCACGAGCAGTACTTC
- TRBJ2-7 - TRBV19 CASSLANDEQYF TGTGCCAGTAGCTTAGCTAACGACGAGCAGTACTTC
- TRBJ1-1 few TRBV5-1 CASSLDRLSTEAFF TGCGCCAGCAGCTTAGACAGGCTTAGTACTGAAGCTTTCTTT